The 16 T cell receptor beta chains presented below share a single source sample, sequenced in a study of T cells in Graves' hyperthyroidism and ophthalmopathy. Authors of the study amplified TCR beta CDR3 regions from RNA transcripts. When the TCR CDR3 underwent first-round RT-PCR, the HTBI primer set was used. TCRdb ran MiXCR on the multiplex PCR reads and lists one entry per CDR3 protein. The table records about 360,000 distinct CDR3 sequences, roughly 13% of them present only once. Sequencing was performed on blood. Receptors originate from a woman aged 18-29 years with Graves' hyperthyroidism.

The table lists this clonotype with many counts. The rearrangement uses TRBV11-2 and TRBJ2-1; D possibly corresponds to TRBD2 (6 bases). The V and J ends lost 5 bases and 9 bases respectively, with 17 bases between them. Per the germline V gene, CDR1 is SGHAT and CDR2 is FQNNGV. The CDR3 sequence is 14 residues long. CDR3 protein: CASSTGTGWIEQFF. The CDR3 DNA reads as TGTGCCAGCAGCACCGGGACTGGTTGGATTGAGCAGTTCTTC.

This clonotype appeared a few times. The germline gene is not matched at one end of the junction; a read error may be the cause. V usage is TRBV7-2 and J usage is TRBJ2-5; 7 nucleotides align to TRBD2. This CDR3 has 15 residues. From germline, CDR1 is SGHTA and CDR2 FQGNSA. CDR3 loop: CASSLSGQIGAGPDF. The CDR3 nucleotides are TGTGCCAGCAGCTTAAGCGGGCAGATTGGAGCGGGGCCCGACTTC. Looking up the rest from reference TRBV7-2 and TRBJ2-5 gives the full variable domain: GAGVSQSPSNKVTEKGKDVELRCDPISGHTALYWYRQSLGQGLEFLIYFQGNSAPDKSGLPSDRFSAERTGGSVSTLTIQRTQQEDSAVYLCASSLSGQIGAGPDFGPGTRLLVL.

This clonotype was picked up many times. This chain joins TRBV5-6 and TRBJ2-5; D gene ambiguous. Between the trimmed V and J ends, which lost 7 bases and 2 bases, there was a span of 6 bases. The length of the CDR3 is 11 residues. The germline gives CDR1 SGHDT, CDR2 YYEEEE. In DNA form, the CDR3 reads TGTGCCAGCTTCCTTCAAGAGACCCAGTACTTC. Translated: CASFLQETQYF.

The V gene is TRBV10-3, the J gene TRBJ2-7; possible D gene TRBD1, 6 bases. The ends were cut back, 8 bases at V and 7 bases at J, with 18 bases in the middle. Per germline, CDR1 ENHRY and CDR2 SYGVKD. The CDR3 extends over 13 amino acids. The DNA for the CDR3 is TGTGCCATCTGCGGACAGACTCCAAGGGAGCAGTACTTC. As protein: CAICGQTPREQYF.

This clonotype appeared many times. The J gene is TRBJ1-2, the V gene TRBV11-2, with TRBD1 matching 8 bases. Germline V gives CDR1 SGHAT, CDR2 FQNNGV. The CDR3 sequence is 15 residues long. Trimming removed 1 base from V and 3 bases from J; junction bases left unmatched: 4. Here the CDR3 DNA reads TGTGCCAGCAGCTTAGCCGGACAGGGTCACTATGGCTACACCTTC. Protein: CASSLAGQGHYGYTF.

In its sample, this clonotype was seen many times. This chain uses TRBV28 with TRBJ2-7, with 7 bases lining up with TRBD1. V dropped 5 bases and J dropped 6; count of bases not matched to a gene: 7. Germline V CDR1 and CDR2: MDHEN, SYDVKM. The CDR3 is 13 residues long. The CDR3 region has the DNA TGTGCCAGCAGTCCGAACAGGGGTCGCGAGCAGTACTTC. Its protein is CASSPNRGREQYF.

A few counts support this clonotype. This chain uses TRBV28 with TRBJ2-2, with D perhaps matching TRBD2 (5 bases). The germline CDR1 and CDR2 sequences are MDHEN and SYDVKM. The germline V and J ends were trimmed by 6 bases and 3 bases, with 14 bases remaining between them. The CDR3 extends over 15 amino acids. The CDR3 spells CASRPGRTYTGELFF. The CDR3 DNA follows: TGTGCCAGCAGGCCGGGGAGAACATACACCGGGGAGCTGTTTTTT.

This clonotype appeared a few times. CDR3 amino acids: CATSDPGLAGTDTQYF. Here the CDR3 DNA reads TGTGCCACCAGTGATCCAGGACTAGCGGGAACAGATACGCAGTATTTT. This chain links TRBV24-1 with TRBJ2-3, with TRBD2 identical over 12 bases. The CDR3 contains 16 residues. J gave up 3 bases and V 3 bases, and 3 bases lay outside the gene matches. Germline loops: CDR1 KGHDR, CDR2 SFDVKD.

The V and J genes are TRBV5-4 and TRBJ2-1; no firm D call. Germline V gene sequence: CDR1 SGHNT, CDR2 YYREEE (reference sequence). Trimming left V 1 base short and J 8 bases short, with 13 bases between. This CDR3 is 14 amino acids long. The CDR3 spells CASSLFVQPDEQFF. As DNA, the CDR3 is TGTGCCAGCAGCTTGTTTGTACAGCCGGATGAGCAGTTCTTC.

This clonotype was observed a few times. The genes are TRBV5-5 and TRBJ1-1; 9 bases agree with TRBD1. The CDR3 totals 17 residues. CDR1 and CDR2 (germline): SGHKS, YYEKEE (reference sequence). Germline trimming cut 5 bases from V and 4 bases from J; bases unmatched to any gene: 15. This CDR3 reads CASSSQGASLSGTEAFF. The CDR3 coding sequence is TGTGCCAGCAGTTCACAGGGGGCATCCCTATCCGGCACTGAAGCTTTCTTT.

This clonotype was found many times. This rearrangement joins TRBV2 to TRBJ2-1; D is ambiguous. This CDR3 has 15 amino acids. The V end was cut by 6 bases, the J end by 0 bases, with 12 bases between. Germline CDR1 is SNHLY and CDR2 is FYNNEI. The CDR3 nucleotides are TGTGCCAGCAGGGCCCTCGACTTCTCCTACAATGAGCAGTTCTTC. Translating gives CASRALDFSYNEQFF.

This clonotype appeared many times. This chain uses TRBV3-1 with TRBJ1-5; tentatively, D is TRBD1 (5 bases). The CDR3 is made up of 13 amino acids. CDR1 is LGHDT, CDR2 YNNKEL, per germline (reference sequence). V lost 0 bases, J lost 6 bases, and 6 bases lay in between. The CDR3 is CASSQERGQPQHF. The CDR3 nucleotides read TGTGCCAGCAGCCAAGAAAGGGGTCAGCCCCAGCATTTT.

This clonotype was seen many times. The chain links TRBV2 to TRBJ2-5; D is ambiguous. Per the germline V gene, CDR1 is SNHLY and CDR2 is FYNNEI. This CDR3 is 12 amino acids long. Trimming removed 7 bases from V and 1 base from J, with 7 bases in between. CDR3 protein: CASNWVQETQYF. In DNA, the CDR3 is TGTGCCAGCAACTGGGTCCAAGAGACCCAGTACTTC. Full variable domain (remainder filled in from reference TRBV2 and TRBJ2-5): EPEVTQTPSHQVTQMGQEVILRCVPISNHLYFYWYRQILGQKVEFLVSFYNNEISEKSEIFDDQFSVERPDGSNFTLKIRSTKLEDSAMYFCASNWVQETQYFGPGTRLLVL.

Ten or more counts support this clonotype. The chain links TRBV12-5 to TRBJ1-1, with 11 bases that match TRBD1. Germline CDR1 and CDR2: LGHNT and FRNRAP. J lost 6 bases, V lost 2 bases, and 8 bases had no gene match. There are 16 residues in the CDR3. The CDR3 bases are TGTGCTAGTGGTTTGACCTTAGGACAGGGGGCGGCTGAAGCTTTCTTT. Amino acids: CASGLTLGQGAAEAFF.

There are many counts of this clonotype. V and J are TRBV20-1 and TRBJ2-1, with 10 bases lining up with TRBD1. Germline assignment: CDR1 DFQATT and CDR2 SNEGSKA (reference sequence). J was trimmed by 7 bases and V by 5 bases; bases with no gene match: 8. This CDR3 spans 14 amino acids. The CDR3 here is CSAGDRGLKNEQFF. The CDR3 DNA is TGCAGTGCTGGTGACAGGGGGCTGAAAAATGAGCAGTTCTTC.

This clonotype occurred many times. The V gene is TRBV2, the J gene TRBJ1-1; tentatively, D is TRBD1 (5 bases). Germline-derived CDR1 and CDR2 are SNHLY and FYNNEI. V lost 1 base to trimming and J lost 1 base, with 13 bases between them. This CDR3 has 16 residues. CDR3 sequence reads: CASSEVLDRSNTEAFF. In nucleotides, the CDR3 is TGTGCCAGCAGTGAAGTTTTAGACAGATCGAACACTGAAGCTTTCTTT.